Following are 24 T cell receptor beta chains from one sample sequenced in a study of blood T cell repertoires in COVID-19. Sequenced by immunoSEQ multiplex PCR; TCRdb stores in-frame clones only, minus some. The sample includes just over 350,000 clones, 75% to 90% of them seen just once. Sequenced: peripheral blood. Every receptor here comes from a woman between 55 and 75 years old with COVID-19, enrolled during active disease.

The chain carries TRBV5-4 and TRBJ2-1; maybe TRBD1 (5 bases). This CDR3 spans 16 amino acids. The V end was cut by 4 bases, the J end by 10 bases, with 24 bases between. The germline V gene encodes CDR1 SGHNT and CDR2 YYREEE (reference sequence). The CDR3 DNA is TGTGCCAGCAGCCAACGGACACACATGATCACTTTAGAGCAGTTCTTC. Translation: CASSQRTHMITLEQFF.

The chain is built from TRBV7-2 and TRBJ2-1; TRBD2 might be the D (6 bases). From germline, CDR1 is SGHTA and CDR2 FQGNSA. Trimming took off 1 base at V and 6 bases at J, with 16 bases between the two ends. CDR3 length equals 16 residues. The CDR3 region is CASSLVGNVGGNEQFF. In nucleotides, the CDR3 is TGTGCCAGCAGCTTAGTGGGGAACGTCGGGGGCAATGAGCAGTTCTTC.

The genes are TRBV4-1 and TRBJ2-5, with 7 bases fitting TRBD1. The CDR3 covers 16 residues. Germline-derived CDR1 and CDR2 are MGHRA and YSYEKL. With V trimmed by 4 bases and J by 0 bases, 8 bases remained unmatched. CDR3: CASSPRSTGYQETQYF. CDR3 nucleotide sequence: TGCGCCAGCAGCCCGCGCTCGACAGGGTACCAAGAGACCCAGTACTTC.

The V call is TRBV2, the J call TRBJ2-2; D possibly corresponds to TRBD2 (6 bases). The germline CDR1 and CDR2 sequences are SNHLY and FYNNEI. This CDR3 has 15 residues. Between the trimmed V and J ends, which lost 3 bases and 5 bases, there was a span of 13 bases. CDR3 loop: CASSEWRDVTGELFF. DNA for the CDR3: TGTGCCAGCAGTGAGTGGAGGGACGTTACCGGGGAGCTGTTTTTT.

In its sample, this clone was seen a few times. The chain has TRBV7-7 and TRBJ2-2; 8 nucleotides agree with TRBD2. The CDR3 spans 16 residues. CDR1 and CDR2 (germline): SSHAT, FNYEAQ (reference sequence). J was trimmed by 5 bases and V by 5 bases; bases with no gene match: 10. The CDR3, as DNA: TGTGCCAGCAGCCCCGTCCCGGGACTAGATACCGGGGAGCTGTTTTTT. Protein sequence: CASSPVPGLDTGELFF.

The V call is TRBV19, the J call TRBJ1-4; D gene ambiguous. This CDR3 comprises 15 residues. Trimming left V 5 bases short and J 0 bases short, with 10 bases between. Germline-derived CDR1 and CDR2 are LNHDA and SQIVND (reference sequence). DNA for the CDR3: TGTGCCAGTAGTCCGCGGGGTACAACTAATGAAAAACTGTTTTTT. Its translation: CASSPRGTTNEKLFF.

The rearrangement joins TRBV9 to TRBJ2-7, with 8 positions matching TRBD2. The CDR3 runs to 16 residues. J was trimmed by 4 bases and V by 4 bases; bases with no gene match: 13. CDR1 and CDR2 from the germline V gene are SGDLS and YYNGEE. CDR3 nucleotides: TGTGCCAGCAGCAGGACCGGGACTAGGGCCCTGTACGAGCAGTACTTC. This codes for CASSRTGTRALYEQYF.

This clone has just one count. This chain connects TRBV3-1 (or the pseudogene TRBV3-2) to TRBJ2-2, with D possibly matching TRBD2 (6 bases). The germline CDR1 and CDR2 sequences are LGHDT and YNNKEL (reference sequence). Deletions cut 4 bases from V and 5 bases from J, with 11 bases between. The CDR3 loop spans 14 amino acids. The CDR3 DNA reads TGTGCCAGCAGCCCCCTCGGGACTACCGGGGAGCTGTTTTTT. It encodes CASSPLGTTGELFF.

The chain has TRBV30 and TRBJ1-4; possibly TRBD1 for D (5 bases). The germline V gene has CDR1 GTSNPN and CDR2 SVGIG (reference sequence). The CDR3 length is 13 residues. The V gene lost 3 bases and the J gene lost 8 bases, with 13 bases spanning the gap. In DNA form, the CDR3 reads TGTGCCTGGAGGGGAAGGGGAGGGGAAAAACTGTTTTTT. It translates to CAWRGRGGEKLFF.

The chain is built from TRBV7-9 and TRBJ2-7, with TRBD2 identical over 7 bases. The germline V gene has CDR1 SEHNR and CDR2 FQNEAQ (reference sequence). The junction had 10 bases not matched to a gene; V was cut back by 5 bases and J by 0 bases. There are 16 residues in the CDR3. Written as DNA, the CDR3 is TGTGCCAGCAGCCCTCCGACTAGCACAACCTCCTACGAGCAGTACTTC. It is translated as CASSPPTSTTSYEQYF.

The chain uses TRBV10-3 and TRBJ1-2; D uncertain. Germline V gene data show CDR1 as ENHRY and CDR2 as SYGVKD. Trimming took off 4 bases at V and 2 bases at J, with 8 bases between the two ends. The CDR3 extends over 13 amino acids. As DNA, the CDR3 is TGTGCCATCAGTGCGGTGGAGAACTATGGCTACACCTTC. It encodes CAISAVENYGYTF.

The chain employs TRBV19 and TRBJ1-3; possibly TRBD1 for D (5 bases). The CDR3 is 15 amino acids. Deletions cut 5 bases from V and 1 base from J, with 12 bases between. Germline values: CDR1 LNHDA, CDR2 SQIVND (reference sequence). The CDR3 sequence is CASSSGRGSGNTIYF. CDR3 coding DNA: TGTGCCAGTAGTTCCGGAAGGGGTTCTGGAAACACCATATATTTT.

This clone was counted once. The rearrangement joins TRBV6-1 to TRBJ1-2, with 10 bases that match TRBD1. CDR1 is MNHNS, CDR2 SASEGT, per germline. The ends lost 1 base at V and 4 bases at J; junction bases unmatched: 3. The CDR3 loop spans 15 amino acids. The CDR3 region is CASSEETGGGYGYTF. Here the CDR3 DNA reads TGTGCCAGCAGTGAAGAGACAGGGGGCGGCTATGGCTACACCTTC.

The J gene is TRBJ2-1, the V gene TRBV6-5; 13 bases fit TRBD2. CDR1 is MNHEY, CDR2 SVGAGI, per germline. Germline trimming cut 9 bases from V and 7 bases from J; bases unmatched to any gene: 6. There are 14 residues in the CDR3. The CDR3 here is CASSGLAGRNEQFF. In DNA, the CDR3 is TGTGCCAGTTCGGGACTAGCGGGGAGGAATGAGCAGTTCTTC.

The V call is TRBV9, the J call TRBJ1-2; D perhaps matches TRBD1 (6 bases). CDR3 size: 17 residues. CDR1 SGDLS and CDR2 YYNGEE come from the germline V gene. V lost 1 base and J lost 7, with 23 bases in between. CDR3 amino acids: CASSVTPGAGAEVGYTF. The CDR3 bases are TGTGCCAGCAGCGTAACCCCAGGGGCAGGGGCCGAGGTTGGCTACACCTTC.

This chain links TRBV29-1 with TRBJ1-2; TRBD1 might be the D (5 bases). Trimming removed 6 bases from V and 3 bases from J, with 11 bases in between. CDR3 size: 12 residues. Germline V lookup: CDR1 SQVTM, CDR2 ANQGSEA. The DNA of the CDR3 is TGCAGCGTACCCACGGGGGACTATGGCTACACCTTC. Residues: CSVPTGDYGYTF.

This chain joins TRBV4-2 and TRBJ2-5, with D possibly being TRBD1 (5 bases). Per germline, CDR1 LGHNA and CDR2 YNFKEQ. CDR3 length equals 14 residues. The V end was cut by 0 bases, the J end by 4 bases, with 9 bases between. CDR3 DNA sequence: TGTGCCAGCAGCCAAGAACAGCAGGGAGAGACCCAGTACTTC. Encoded protein: CASSQEQQGETQYF.

This clone was seen only once. The chain recombines TRBV6-5 with TRBJ2-3; possibly TRBD2 for D (6 bases). Trimming stripped 6 bases from V and 2 bases from J, with 9 bases between. Germline CDR1 is MNHEY and CDR2 is SVGAGI. The CDR3 length is 13 residues. In DNA, the CDR3 is TGTGCCAGCAGGTCGGGGGACACAGATACGCAGTATTTT. Translated, it gives CASRSGDTDTQYF.

The chain joins TRBV5-6 to TRBJ1-3, with a tentative D call TRBD1 (5 bases). Germline V gene lookup returns CDR1 SGHDT and CDR2 YYEEEE. There are 14 residues in the CDR3. The V end lost 0 bases, the J end lost 3 bases, and 7 bases lay between the germline ends. The CDR3, as DNA: TGTGCCAGCAGCTTGGCTACAGGTGGAAACACCATATATTTT. Translation: CASSLATGGNTIYF.

This chain uses TRBV29-1 with TRBJ1-1, with a weak D call TRBD1 (5 bases). Trimming shortened V by 6 bases and J by 10 bases, and 12 bases separated the two germline ends. The CDR3 length is 10 residues. CDR1 is SQVTM and CDR2 is ANQGSEA in the germline V gene. The CDR3 reads CSVQQVVAFF. In nucleotides, the CDR3 is TGCAGCGTACAACAGGTGGTAGCTTTCTTT.

The chain carries TRBV7-2 and TRBJ1-5; 8 bases are shared with TRBD1. This CDR3 has 14 residues. V gave up 5 bases and J gave up 5 bases; unmatched junction bases: 5. CDR1 is SGHTA, CDR2 FQGNSA, per germline. CDR3 in amino acids: CASSPRTGHQPQHF. As DNA, the CDR3 is TGTGCCAGCAGCCCTAGGACAGGGCATCAGCCCCAGCATTTT.

The chain uses TRBV5-4 and TRBJ2-3; 10 bases agree with TRBD2. This CDR3 contains 18 residues. Germline V lookup: CDR1 SGHNT, CDR2 YYREEE (reference sequence). V shed 1 base and J 0 bases; nucleotides not matched to a gene: 8. Here the CDR3 reads CASSLRLAGAASTDTQYF. The CDR3 coding sequence is TGTGCCAGCAGCTTGCGGCTAGCGGGGGCCGCTAGCACAGATACGCAGTATTTT.

The rearrangement uses TRBV29-1 and TRBJ1-2; D not certain. The CDR3 runs to 12 residues. The V and J ends lost 2 bases and 2 bases respectively, with 6 bases between them. The germline V gene encodes CDR1 SQVTM and CDR2 ANQGSEA. CDR3 region: CSVETENYGYTF. CDR3 coding DNA: TGCAGCGTTGAAACAGAGAACTATGGCTACACCTTC.

V usage is TRBV28 and J usage is TRBJ1-6, with 8 bases matching TRBD1. CDR1 is MDHEN, CDR2 SYDVKM, per germline. The CDR3 contains 15 residues. The junction had 9 bases not matched to a gene; V was cut back by 7 bases and J by 7 bases. The CDR3 sequence: CASTPRDRKNSPLHF. The CDR3 DNA sequence: TGTGCCAGCACCCCGAGGGACAGGAAAAATTCACCCCTCCACTTT.